The 29 T cell receptor beta chains below come from one sample, sequenced in a study of CD8 T cells in ankylosing spondylitis. TCRdb used MiXCR to reprocess the 5' RACE reads, holding one entry per CDR3 protein. The data contain about 340,000 distinct CDR3 sequences, approximately 20% of them singletons. Sequenced input: blood, either unsorted or a sorted T cell fraction (not recorded which). Every receptor here comes from a male donor with ankylosing spondylitis or in good health (not recorded which).

There are a few counts of this clonotype. This chain joins TRBV5-8 and TRBJ2-1; D ambiguous. Germline values: CDR1 SGHTS, CDR2 YDEGEE. CDR3 length: 17 amino acids. V was trimmed by 0 bases and J by 0 bases, leaving 13 bases between them. The CDR3 region is CASSLASGLSSYNEQFF. The CDR3 DNA follows: TGTGCCAGCAGCTTGGCCTCCGGGCTAAGCTCCTACAATGAGCAGTTCTTC.

This clonotype was found a few times. The J gene is TRBJ2-7, the V gene TRBV7-9; D possibly uses TRBD1 or TRBD2 (5 bases each). Germline V gives CDR1 SEHNR, CDR2 FQNEAQ (reference sequence). The ends were cut back, 4 bases at V and 5 bases at J, with 18 bases in the middle. The CDR3 has 15 amino acids. CDR3 residues: CASSSDRGSPHEQYF. DNA of the CDR3: TGTGCCAGCAGCTCCGACAGAGGGTCCCCCCACGAGCAGTACTTC.

This clonotype was seen at least ten times. The V gene is TRBV12-3 or TRBV12-4, the J gene TRBJ2-7, with 7 bases matching TRBD1. Losses at the gene ends were 3 bases for V and 6 bases for J; bases not matched to a gene: 11. This CDR3 region has 15 residues. The CDR3 reads CASSFEGARFSEQYF. The CDR3 nucleotides are TGTGCCAGCAGTTTCGAGGGGGCTCGGTTCTCCGAGCAGTACTTC.

This clonotype appeared a few times. The J gene is TRBJ2-1, the V gene TRBV12-3 or TRBV12-4; D is possibly TRBD1 (5 bases). V was pared by 7 bases and J by 4 bases, with 23 bases between. The length of the CDR3 is 17 residues. The CDR3 loop reads CASISPWGGGPYNEQFF. The CDR3 DNA is TGTGCCAGCATCTCGCCCTGGGGCGGTGGTCCTTACAATGAGCAGTTCTTC.

The sample holds many counts of this clonotype. The chain couples TRBV5-1 to TRBJ2-1, with 8 bases lining up with TRBD2. With 6 bases clipped from V and 4 bases from J, the junction kept 15 bases outside the gene matches. The CDR3 totals 17 residues. The germline CDR1 and CDR2 sequences are SGHRS and YFSETQ. The CDR3 region is CASTGLRRERGYNEQFF. Written as DNA, the CDR3 is TGCGCCAGCACGGGACTTAGGAGGGAGCGGGGGTACAATGAGCAGTTCTTC.

The genes are TRBV4-1 and TRBJ1-1, with 8 bases that match TRBD1. Germline V gene sequence: CDR1 MGHRA, CDR2 YSYEKL. The junction had 12 bases not matched to a gene; V was cut back by 3 bases and J by 0 bases. The CDR3 runs 18 residues. CDR3 sequence reads: CASSQAGGTGIMNTEAFF. CDR3 nucleotide sequence: TGCGCCAGCAGCCAGGCCGGCGGGACAGGTATTATGAACACTGAAGCTTTCTTT.

This rearrangement joins TRBV7-3 to TRBJ2-1, with 8 bases matching TRBD1. J gave up 5 bases and V 8 bases, and 8 bases lay outside the gene matches. The CDR3 sequence is 14 residues long. In germline, CDR1 is SGHTA, CDR2 FQGTGA. The CDR3 DNA follows: TGTGCCAGCGCAGAGACAGGGGACCACAATGAGCAGTTCTTC. Amino acids: CASAETGDHNEQFF.

This clonotype turned up a few times. This chain's CDR3 is CASSHLRSFEQFF. The CDR3, as DNA: TGTGCCAGCAGCCACCTCCGGAGCTTTGAGCAGTTCTTC. The rearrangement uses TRBV11-2 and TRBJ2-1; D call uncertain. This CDR3 has 13 residues. Deletions cut 5 bases from V and 9 bases from J, with 14 bases between. The germline V gene has CDR1 SGHAT and CDR2 FQNNGV.

This clonotype has just a few counts. V and J are TRBV6-5 and TRBJ1-5; D is uncertain. V was cut by 2 bases and J by 0 bases, with 11 bases left in between. Germline CDR1 and CDR2: MNHEY and SVGAGI. The CDR3 is made up of 16 amino acids. The CDR3 loop reads CASSYSAEYSNQPQHF. As DNA, the CDR3 is TGTGCCAGCAGTTACAGTGCGGAGTATAGCAATCAGCCCCAGCATTTT.

This clonotype was detected only a few times. This sequence joins TRBV29-1 and TRBJ1-1; D may be TRBD1 (5 bases). This CDR3 has 13 amino acids. The germline gives CDR1 SQVTM, CDR2 ANQGSEA. The V and J ends lost 4 bases and 4 bases respectively, with 13 bases between them. CDR3 nucleotides: TGCAGCGTTGCGGGGGGGAGTAGCACTGAAGCTTTCTTT. As protein: CSVAGGSSTEAFF.

The chain carries TRBV20-1 and TRBJ2-7; 7 bases align to TRBD1. The V gene's germline CDR1 is DFQATT and CDR2 SNEGSKA (reference sequence). This CDR3 has 14 residues. The ends lost 5 bases at V and 2 bases at J; junction bases unmatched: 9. The CDR3 DNA is TGCAGTGCTCCCTCACAGGGGACCCCCTACGAGCAGTACTTC. This sequence encodes CSAPSQGTPYEQYF.

This clonotype was seen only a few times. The chain combines TRBV15 with TRBJ2-2, with D possibly being TRBD1 or TRBD2 (5 bases each). Trimming removed 6 bases from V and 1 base from J, with 12 bases in between. Germline V gives CDR1 LNHNV, CDR2 YYDKDF (reference sequence). The CDR3 runs to 15 residues. The CDR3 nucleotides read TGTGCCACCAGTACCGGGACGGGGAACACCGGGGAGCTGTTTTTT. It specifies CATSTGTGNTGELFF.

The chain has TRBV15 and TRBJ2-2; D remains unclear. CDR1 and CDR2 (germline): LNHNV, YYDKDF (reference sequence). The CDR3 is made up of 14 amino acids. Trimming removed 0 bases at V and 6 bases at J, with 8 bases between. The CDR3 DNA reads as TGTGCCACCAGCAGAGATTTGGGTTCCGGGGAGCTGTTTTTT. Its protein is CATSRDLGSGELFF.

V and J are TRBV7-9 and TRBJ1-1; D call uncertain. The germline V and J ends were trimmed by 2 bases and 1 base, with 14 bases remaining between them. The length of the CDR3 is 16 residues. Germline V gives CDR1 SEHNR, CDR2 FQNEAQ (reference sequence). The CDR3 loop is CASSLHLGGENTEAFF. The CDR3 coding sequence is TGTGCCAGCAGCTTACACCTAGGCGGGGAGAACACTGAAGCTTTCTTT.

This clonotype showed up just a few times. The chain combines TRBV28 with TRBJ2-7; no clear D gene. The V and J ends lost 3 bases and 2 bases respectively, with 17 bases between them. The CDR3 length is 16 residues. Germline V gene lookup returns CDR1 MDHEN and CDR2 SYDVKM. In DNA, the CDR3 is TGTGCCAGCAGTTTGAGGCGATCCCTAGAGACCTACGAGCAGTACTTC. It encodes CASSLRRSLETYEQYF. Supplemented by reference TRBV28 and TRBJ2-7, the full variable domain reads DVKVTQSSRYLVKRTGEKVFLECVQDMDHENMFWYRQDPGLGLRLIYFSYDVKMKEKGDIPEGYSVSREKKERFSLILESASTNQTSMYLCASSLRRSLETYEQYFGPGTRLTVT.

The chain combines TRBV20-1 with TRBJ2-1; 7 nucleotides line up with TRBD1. V shed 6 bases, J shed 9 bases, and the junction held 14 bases outside the gene matches. Germline V gene data show CDR1 as DFQATT and CDR2 as SNEGSKA (reference sequence). This CDR3 region has 14 residues. CDR3 coding DNA: TGCAGTGCCACCGGGGAGAGGGGGCCAGGTGAGCAGTTCTTC. Protein sequence: CSATGERGPGEQFF.

This clonotype was detected a few times. CDR3 loop: CASSILSSYNEQFF. CDR3 in DNA: TGTGCCAGCAGTATACTTAGCTCCTACAATGAGCAGTTCTTC. V and J are TRBV6-5 and TRBJ2-1; D ambiguous. Germline V gene data show CDR1 as MNHEY and CDR2 as SVGAGI. V was cut by 5 bases and J by 0 bases, with 8 bases left in between. This CDR3 is built from 14 residues.

The chain couples TRBV24-1 to TRBJ1-5; D not resolved. The V end was cut by 9 bases, the J end by 3 bases, with 14 bases between. CDR3 length equals 14 residues. Germline V CDR1 and CDR2: KGHDR, SFDVKD. The CDR3 nucleotides read TGTGCCACCTCCAGTGGCTTGGACAATCAGCCCCAGCATTTT. Amino acids: CATSSGLDNQPQHF.

V usage is TRBV6-1 and J usage is TRBJ2-3; unclear D gene. CDR3 length equals 15 residues. The V gene's germline CDR1 is MNHNS and CDR2 SASEGT. V was shortened by 2 bases and J by 0 bases, with 9 bases between the two germline ends. CDR3 protein: CASSEPAASTDTQYF. In nucleotides, the CDR3 is TGTGCCAGCAGTGAACCGGCAGCGAGCACAGATACGCAGTATTTT.

This clonotype was found a few times. The chain links TRBV29-1 to TRBJ2-2, with 9 bases fitting TRBD1. The ends lost 6 bases at V and 6 bases at J; junction bases unmatched: 17. CDR3 size: 17 residues. Germline loops: CDR1 SQVTM, CDR2 ANQGSEA. Here the CDR3 reads CSVPTPGGQGFPGELFF. CDR3 DNA: TGCAGCGTCCCAACACCCGGGGGACAGGGTTTCCCCGGGGAGCTGTTTTTT.

This clonotype was seen a handful of times. V and J are TRBV12-3 or TRBV12-4 and TRBJ2-1; possibly TRBD2 for D (7 bases). V was shortened by 6 bases and J by 7 bases, with 19 bases between the two germline ends. The length of the CDR3 is 15 residues. In nucleotides, the CDR3 is TGTGCCAGCAGCTCCTGGGGGGGGGGCCCAAATGAGCAGTTCTTC. Residues: CASSSWGGGPNEQFF.

This clonotype was seen a handful of times. The chain uses TRBV7-9 and TRBJ1-1, with a tentative D call TRBD1 (5 bases). Trimming left V 4 bases short and J 3 bases short, with 15 bases between. The CDR3 runs to 15 residues. Germline CDR1 is SEHNR and CDR2 is FQNEAQ (reference sequence). For the CDR3, the DNA is TGTGCCAGCAGCTCCCCTCAGGGAGTCGACACTGAAGCTTTCTTT. Encoded protein: CASSSPQGVDTEAFF. Looking up the rest from reference TRBV7-9 and TRBJ1-1 gives the full variable domain: DTGVSQNPRHKITKRGQNVTFRCDPISEHNRLYWYRQTLGQGPEFLTYFQNEAQLEKSRLLSDRFSAERPKGSFSTLEIQRTEQGDSAMYLCASSSPQGVDTEAFFGQGTRLTVV.

This chain connects TRBV7-9 to TRBJ1-1; maybe TRBD1 (5 bases). Germline CDR1 and CDR2: SEHNR and FQNEAQ (reference sequence). V gave up 3 bases and J gave up 8 bases, with 19 bases separating them. The CDR3 loop spans 15 amino acids. CDR3 region: CASSLFAGQSLEAFF. CDR3 DNA: TGTGCCAGCAGCTTGTTTGCAGGGCAAAGTTTGGAAGCTTTCTTT.

This clonotype was detected only a few times. The chain is built from TRBV29-1 and TRBJ2-7, with D possibly being TRBD2 (6 bases). Trimming pared 6 bases from V and 3 bases from J, leaving 18 bases between. This CDR3 spans 14 amino acids. Germline V lookup: CDR1 SQVTM, CDR2 ANQGSEA. The CDR3 nucleotides are TGCAGCGTCACGGGGGTGGGTATGATCTACGAGCAGTACTTC. Protein: CSVTGVGMIYEQYF.

This chain connects TRBV3-1 to TRBJ2-6, with 8 bases identical to TRBD1. The V and J ends lost 3 bases and 3 bases, in that order; junction bases with no gene match: 1. This CDR3 has 15 amino acids. Germline CDR1 LGHDT, CDR2 YNNKEL (reference sequence). The CDR3, as DNA: TGTGCCAGCAGCCAGGACAGGGTTGGGGCCAACGTCCTGACTTTC. It codes for CASSQDRVGANVLTF.

This clonotype was recorded a few times. This sequence joins TRBV4-2 and TRBJ2-3; TRBD1 matches 10 bases. Germline V lookup: CDR1 LGHNA, CDR2 YNFKEQ. The CDR3 length is 16 residues. J lost 5 bases, V lost 0 bases, and 5 bases had no gene match. As DNA, the CDR3 is TGTGCCAGCAGCCAAGATGCCGGGACAGGGGTAGATACGCAGTATTTT. Its protein is CASSQDAGTGVDTQYF.

This clonotype turned up a few times. The chain recombines TRBV2 with TRBJ2-1; D possibly corresponds to TRBD2 (6 bases). Deletions cut 2 bases from V and 7 bases from J, with 18 bases between. Germline values: CDR1 SNHLY, CDR2 FYNNEI. The CDR3 has 16 amino acids. The CDR3 loop is CASSEIQGGVLNEQFF. The CDR3 nucleotides read TGTGCCAGCAGTGAAATTCAGGGAGGTGTGTTGAATGAGCAGTTCTTC. Looking up the rest from reference TRBV2 and TRBJ2-1 gives the full variable domain: EPEVTQTPSHQVTQMGQEVILRCVPISNHLYFYWYRQILGQKVEFLVSFYNNEISEKSEIFDDQFSVERPDGSNFTLKIRSTKLEDSAMYFCASSEIQGGVLNEQFFGPGTRLTVL.

This chain connects TRBV11-2 to TRBJ2-4; possibly TRBD1 for D (6 bases). Germline V gene data show CDR1 as SGHAT and CDR2 as FQNNGV. V gave up 6 bases and J gave up 11 bases, with 26 bases separating them. The CDR3 is 16 residues long. This CDR3 reads CASRTSWTVEGHFQYF. The CDR3 region has the DNA TGTGCCAGCAGAACCTCCTGGACAGTAGAAGGCCACTTTCAGTACTTC.

The rearrangement links TRBV24-1 to TRBJ2-7, with D unresolved. Germline values: CDR1 KGHDR, CDR2 SFDVKD. Trimming shortened V by 4 bases and J by 0 bases, and 6 bases separated the two germline ends. The CDR3 has 13 amino acids. The CDR3 sequence: CATSEVGSYEQYF. The CDR3 DNA reads TGTGCCACCAGTGAAGTGGGCTCCTACGAGCAGTACTTC.